This T cell receptor beta chain was recovered during a study of cytotoxic CD8 clonotypes in ibrutinib-treated CLL. The CDR3 length is 13 residues. V lost 8 bases to trimming and J lost 0 bases, with 10 bases between them. Germline V gives CDR1 MNHEY, CDR2 SVGAGI. Some clones are missing from TCRdb's copy, which holds only in-frame ones; the method was immunoSEQ multiplex PCR. The sample includes hundreds of thousands of clones, roughly 70% seen only once; the top ten take roughly 14%. The receptor was derived from a human donor with chronic lymphocytic leukemia. The sequencing here drew on PBMCs, taken after 24 months of ibrutinib treatment. The genes are TRBV6-5 and TRBJ1-1; D is ambiguous. For the CDR3, the DNA is TGTGCCAGCGGTCAGGAGGTGAACACTGAAGCTTTCTTT. Protein product: CASGQEVNTEAFF.